The 21 T cell receptor beta chains below come from one sample, sequenced in a study of cytomegalovirus exposure and HLA in healthy donors. The PCR had 60 Vbeta and 13 Jbeta primers. Data came from immunoSEQ multiplex PCR; TCRdb stores just in-frame clones and leaves some out. Among 80,000 or so clones listed, around 84% were seen once. The specimen sequenced was PBMCs. These receptors were taken from a man in his forties in good health and CMV-seronegative.

The V and J genes are TRBV9 and TRBJ2-5; 10 bases agree with TRBD2. The CDR3 has 17 amino acids. Germline CDR1 is SGDLS and CDR2 is YYNGEE. Trimming at V came to 3 bases and at J to 2 bases, leaving 10 bases not matched to a gene. In DNA, the CDR3 is TGTGCCAGCAGCGAGGGAGGTCTAGCGGGAGTACAAGAGACCCAGTACTTC. Translated, it gives CASSEGGLAGVQETQYF.

This chain connects TRBV27 to TRBJ1-1, with D perhaps TRBD1 (5 bases). Germline lookup yields CDR1 MNHEY and CDR2 SMNVEV (reference sequence). The CDR3 spans 16 residues. The V gene lost 2 bases and the J gene lost 0 bases, with 13 bases spanning the gap. In DNA, the CDR3 is TGTGCCAGCAGTTTAGGTAGTGCGGGGGTGAACACTGAAGCTTTCTTT. It specifies CASSLGSAGVNTEAFF.

The chain uses TRBV18 and TRBJ2-1, with 7 bases aligning to TRBD1. Per the germline V gene, CDR1 is KGHSH and CDR2 is LQKENI. V was clipped by 3 bases and J by 8 bases; unmatched bases: 10. The CDR3 consists of 15 residues. CDR3 sequence (DNA): TGTGCCAGCTCACCTCTTCTAGGGGGCATACATGAGCAGTTCTTC. Its protein is CASSPLLGGIHEQFF.

The rearrangement links TRBV13 to TRBJ2-3; 7 bases map to TRBD2. After removal of 5 bases from V and 0 bases from J, the junction contained 8 bases not matched to a gene. The germline V gene encodes CDR1 PRHDT and CDR2 FYEKMQ (reference sequence). The CDR3 runs to 16 residues. The CDR3 is CASSGKAGPSTDTQYF. The CDR3 DNA sequence: TGTGCCAGCAGCGGAAAAGCGGGACCTAGCACAGATACGCAGTATTTT.

The V call is TRBV30, the J call TRBJ2-5; D might be TRBD2 (6 bases). Germline V gives CDR1 GTSNPN, CDR2 SVGIG (reference sequence). The CDR3 is 14 residues long. Trimming left V 2 bases short and J 4 bases short, with 14 bases between. CDR3 coding DNA: TGTGCCTGGAGTACAACGGGGGTTGGAGAGACCCAGTACTTC. Its protein is CAWSTTGVGETQYF. The complete variable domain, with remaining parts taken from reference TRBV30 and TRBJ2-5, reads SQTIHQWPATLVQPVGSPLSLECTVEGTSNPNLYWYRQAAGRGLQLLFYSVGIGQISSEVPQNLSASRPQDRQFILSSKKLLLSDSGFYLCAWSTTGVGETQYFGPGTRLLVL.

The rearrangement links TRBV27 to TRBJ2-7, with D perhaps TRBD2 (6 bases). CDR3 length: 15 amino acids. V lost 3 bases to trimming and J lost 0 bases, with 12 bases between them. Germline CDR1 is MNHEY and CDR2 is SMNVEV (reference sequence). CDR3 in amino acids: CASSLYAGNSYEQYF. Written as DNA, the CDR3 is TGTGCCAGCAGTTTGTACGCGGGAAACTCCTACGAGCAGTACTTC.

This rearrangement joins TRBV19 to TRBJ2-7; tentatively, D is TRBD2 (5 bases). This CDR3 spans 12 amino acids. The germline gives CDR1 LNHDA, CDR2 SQIVND (reference sequence). Trimming stripped 1 base from V and 7 bases from J, with 8 bases between. CDR3: CASSIGTGEQYF. CDR3 bases: TGTGCCAGTAGTATAGGGACGGGGGAGCAGTACTTC. Full variable domain (missing parts from reference TRBV19 and TRBJ2-7): DGGITQSPKYLFRKEGQNVTLSCEQNLNHDAMYWYRQDPGQGLRLIYYSQIVNDFQKGDIAEGYSVSREKKESFPLTVTSAQKNPTAFYLCASSIGTGEQYFGPGTRLTVT.

This clone appeared a few times. V and J are TRBV2 and TRBJ1-2, with 7 bases lining up with TRBD1. Germline V gene data show CDR1 as SNHLY and CDR2 as FYNNEI. Trimming at V came to 9 bases and at J to 6 bases, leaving 7 bases not matched to a gene. The CDR3 extends over 12 amino acids. This chain's CDR3 is CASAGTAHGYTF. CDR3 nucleotide sequence: TGTGCCAGTGCCGGGACAGCCCATGGCTACACCTTC.

There are a few counts of this clone. The chain couples TRBV27 to TRBJ1-4; TRBD1 agrees at 9 bases. The CDR3 has 16 amino acids. The germline V gene has CDR1 MNHEY and CDR2 SMNVEV (reference sequence). The junction had 11 bases not matched to a gene; V was cut back by 7 bases and J by 5 bases. CDR3 nucleotides: TGTGCCAGCAATCCGGGACAGGGAAAGGGAAATGAAAAACTGTTTTTT. Residues: CASNPGQGKGNEKLFF. Looking up the rest from reference TRBV27 and TRBJ1-4 gives the full variable domain: EAQVTQNPRYLITVTGKKLTVTCSQNMNHEYMSWYRQDPGLGLRQIYYSMNVEVTDKGDVPEGYKVSRKEKRNFPLILESPSPNQTSLYFCASNPGQGKGNEKLFFGSGTQLSVL.

This sequence joins TRBV28 and TRBJ1-5; D perhaps matches TRBD1 (5 bases). CDR1 is MDHEN, CDR2 SYDVKM, per germline. The CDR3 runs to 11 residues. The V gene lost 8 bases and the J gene lost 8 bases, with 10 bases spanning the gap. In DNA, the CDR3 is TGTGCCAGCGGGGGGGGAAAGCCCCAGCATTTT. As protein: CASGGGKPQHF.

This sequence joins TRBV5-1 and TRBJ2-7; 10 bases align to TRBD2. There are 16 residues in the CDR3. In germline, CDR1 is SGHRS, CDR2 YFSETQ. V lost 3 bases, J lost 2 bases, and 8 bases stayed unmatched. CDR3 protein: CASSSGGLAGAYEQYF. The CDR3 coding sequence is TGCGCCAGCAGCTCCGGGGGCCTAGCGGGAGCCTACGAGCAGTACTTC. Variable domain in full (rest from reference TRBV5-1 and TRBJ2-7): KAGVTQTPRYLIKTRGQQVTLSCSPISGHRSVSWYQQTPGQGLQFLFEYFSETQRNKGNFPGRFSGRQFSNSRSEMNVSTLELGDSALYLCASSSGGLAGAYEQYFGPGTRLTVT.

The chain combines TRBV13 with TRBJ1-5; D remains unclear. The CDR3 runs to 13 residues. Germline values: CDR1 PRHDT, CDR2 FYEKMQ (reference sequence). V lost 0 bases to trimming and J lost 10 bases, with 10 bases between them. Written as DNA, the CDR3 is TGTGCCAGCAGCTTAGGAAAACAGACACCCCAGCATTTT. Its translation: CASSLGKQTPQHF. The full variable domain, with the rest looked up from reference TRBV13 and TRBJ1-5, is AAGVIQSPRHLIKEKRETATLKCYPIPRHDTVYWYQQGPGQDPQFLISFYEKMQSDKGSIPDRFSAQQFSDYHSELNMSSLELGDSALYFCASSLGKQTPQHFGDGTRLSIL.

The gene calls are TRBV12-5 and TRBJ2-2; 8 bases map to TRBD1. The CDR3 contains 16 residues. The V gene end was trimmed by 6 bases and the J gene end by 8 bases; junction bases not matched to a gene: 14. Germline CDR1 LGHNT, CDR2 FRNRAP. CDR3 amino acids: CASGAGTGLEKGELFF. DNA of the CDR3: TGTGCTAGTGGGGCAGGGACAGGATTGGAAAAAGGGGAGCTGTTTTTT. Looking up the rest from reference TRBV12-5 and TRBJ2-2 gives the full variable domain: DARVTQTPRHKVTEMGQEVTMRCQPILGHNTVFWYRQTMMQGLELLAYFRNRAPLDDSGMPKDRFSAEMPDATLATLKIQPSEPRDSAVYFCASGAGTGLEKGELFFGEGSRLTVL.

This clone was counted a few times. The chain couples TRBV19 to TRBJ1-2, with 12 bases identical to TRBD1. The CDR3 runs 16 residues. The J segment lost 1 base and the V segment lost 5 bases, leaving 5 bases of the junction unmatched. The germline V gene has CDR1 LNHDA and CDR2 SQIVND (reference sequence). CDR3 nucleotide sequence: TGTGCCAGTAGTCAGGGACAGGGGGCATATAACTATGGCTACACCTTC. This gives the protein CASSQGQGAYNYGYTF.

The chain combines TRBV11-1 with TRBJ2-2; TRBD1 matches 7 bases. CDR3 length: 13 residues. Trimming took 5 bases from V and 6 from J; bases not matched to a gene: 3. From germline, CDR1 is SGHAT and CDR2 FQDESV (reference sequence). The CDR3 protein is CASSRTGAGELFF. CDR3 coding DNA: TGTGCCAGCAGCCGTACAGGGGCCGGGGAGCTGTTTTTT.

V usage is TRBV11-2 and J usage is TRBJ2-1; possibly TRBD2 for D (6 bases). The V and J ends lost 5 bases and 2 bases respectively, with 13 bases between them. CDR3 length: 15 amino acids. Germline V gene sequence: CDR1 SGHAT, CDR2 FQNNGV. CDR3 in amino acids: CASSVGGGAYNEQFF. The CDR3 coding sequence is TGTGCCAGCAGCGTGGGTGGCGGGGCCTACAATGAGCAGTTCTTC.

The genes are TRBV6-1 and TRBJ1-2; D remains unclear. V was cut by 1 base and J by 4 bases, with 7 bases left in between. Per the germline V gene, CDR1 is MNHNS and CDR2 is SASEGT. The CDR3 runs 13 residues. For the CDR3, the DNA is TGTGCCAGCAGTGAAGGAGGTTCCTATGGCTACACCTTC. Translation: CASSEGGSYGYTF.

The chain couples TRBV10-3 to TRBJ1-1; weak D call: TRBD1 (5 bases). CDR3 length equals 14 residues. Per the germline V gene, CDR1 is ENHRY and CDR2 is SYGVKD. Deletions cut 8 bases from V and 0 bases from J, with 13 bases between. Written as DNA, the CDR3 is TGTGCCATCCGACAGCGAAACATGAACACTGAAGCTTTCTTT. This sequence encodes CAIRQRNMNTEAFF.

The J gene is TRBJ1-2, the V gene TRBV5-4; unclear D gene. The V and J ends lost 2 bases and 4 bases respectively, with 3 bases between them. Germline values: CDR1 SGHNT, CDR2 YYREEE (reference sequence). The length of the CDR3 is 11 residues. CDR3 nucleotides: TGTGCCAGCAGCTTTAGCTATGGCTACACCTTC. Translating gives CASSFSYGYTF.

This clone was seen more than once but under ten times. The genes are TRBV4-2 and TRBJ2-1; TRBD2 agrees at 11 bases. Looked up from germline, CDR1 is LGHNA and CDR2 is YNFKEQ. J lost 7 bases, V lost 4 bases, and 12 bases had no gene match. This CDR3 spans 17 amino acids. DNA for the CDR3: TGTGCCAGCAGCCCGCCCATAGCGGGAGGGTCTAAAAATGAGCAGTTCTTC. As protein: CASSPPIAGGSKNEQFF.

The chain carries TRBV5-1 and TRBJ1-2; 9 bases agree with TRBD1. The CDR3 has 15 amino acids. Germline CDR1 and CDR2: SGHRS and YFSETQ. The V gene end was trimmed by 0 bases and the J gene end by 8 bases; junction bases not matched to a gene: 8. The CDR3 loop is CASSLGDRASFGYTF. As DNA, the CDR3 is TGCGCCAGCAGCTTGGGGGACAGGGCAAGCTTCGGCTACACCTTC.